This TCR beta chain originates from a study of CD8+CD57+ T cells in acquired aplastic anemia. Whole-study context: Across the sorted CD4+ and CD8+ cells, DNA amounts averaged approximately 3.1 ug.

Template material for TCR beta VDJ and CDR3 profiling consisted of genomic DNA. In TCRdb, the reads were re-called with MiXCR into one record per CDR3 protein. The table shows around 180,000 distinct CDR3 sequences, with 64% occurring only once. CDR3 length equals 11 residues. The V end lost 2 bases, the J end lost 10 bases, and 7 bases lay between the germline ends. Per the germline V gene, CDR1 is SGHRS and CDR2 is YFSETQ. The chain employs TRBV5-1 and TRBJ2-1; D remains ambiguous. The receptor comes from a human donor with severe aplastic anemia or a healthy control (not recorded which). Sequenced sample: sorted CD4+, CD8+, or CD8+CD57+ T cells (not recorded which) from PBMCs. CDR3 sequence reads: CASSLPLEQFF. The CDR3, as DNA: TGCGCCAGCAGCTTACCTCTGGAGCAGTTCTTC.